The clone carrying this TCR beta chain was found a few times. Its antigen is as yet unknown. These data belong to a study of glioma-infiltrating T cells. CDR3 length: 13 residues. V was pared by 6 bases and J by 2 bases, with 10 bases between. TCR alpha and beta CDR3 regions were amplified from RNA using iRepertoire nested multiplex PCR. Tissue mRNA or PBMC total RNA, about 85-400 ng, went into one-step reverse transcription and amplification. TCRdb called the multiplex PCR reads again in MiXCR, with one record for every CDR3 protein. The profile shows under 200,000 distinct CDR3 sequences, 30% to 40% of them singletons. Broader study findings: Only very few CDR3 sequences appeared in both tissue and blood. Tissue-blood divergence was below expectation in non-neoplastic patients, above in gliomas.

What was sequenced was glioma tissue, nonneoplastic brain tissue, or PBMCs (not recorded which). The V and J genes are TRBV12-3 or TRBV12-4 and TRBJ2-5; D remains unclear. This receptor was taken from a human donor with low-grade glioma or glioblastoma, undergoing nonglioma brain surgery, or in good health (not recorded which). The CDR3 is CASSLVGQETQYF. The CDR3 DNA reads as TGTGCCAGCAGCCTCGTCGGGCAAGAGACCCAGTACTTC.